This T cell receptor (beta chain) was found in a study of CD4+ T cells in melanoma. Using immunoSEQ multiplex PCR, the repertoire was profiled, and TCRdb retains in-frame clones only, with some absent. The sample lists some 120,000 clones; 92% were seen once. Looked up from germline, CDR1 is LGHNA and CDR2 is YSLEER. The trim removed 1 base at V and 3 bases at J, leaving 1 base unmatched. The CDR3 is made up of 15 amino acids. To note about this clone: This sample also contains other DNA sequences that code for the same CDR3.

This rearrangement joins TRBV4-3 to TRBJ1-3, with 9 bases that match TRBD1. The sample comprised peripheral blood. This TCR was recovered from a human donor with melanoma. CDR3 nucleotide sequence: TGCGCCAGCAGCCAAGGGACAGGGGATGGAAACACCATATATTTT. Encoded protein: CASSQGTGDGNTIYF.